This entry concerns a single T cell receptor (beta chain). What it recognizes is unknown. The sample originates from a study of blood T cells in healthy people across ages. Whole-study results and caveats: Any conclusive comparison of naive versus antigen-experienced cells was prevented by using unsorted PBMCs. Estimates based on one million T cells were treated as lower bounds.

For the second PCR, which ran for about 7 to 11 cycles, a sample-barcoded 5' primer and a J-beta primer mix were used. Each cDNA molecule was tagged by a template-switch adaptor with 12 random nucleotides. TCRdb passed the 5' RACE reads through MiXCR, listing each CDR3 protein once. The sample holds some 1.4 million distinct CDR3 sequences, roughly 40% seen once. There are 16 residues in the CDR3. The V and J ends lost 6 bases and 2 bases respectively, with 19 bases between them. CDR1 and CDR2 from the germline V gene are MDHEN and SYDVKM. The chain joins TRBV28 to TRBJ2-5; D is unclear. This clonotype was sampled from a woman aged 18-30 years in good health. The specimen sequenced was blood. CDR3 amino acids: CASRTNRAQLQETQYF. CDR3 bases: TGTGCCAGCAGGACAAACCGGGCCCAACTACAAGAGACCCAGTACTTC.